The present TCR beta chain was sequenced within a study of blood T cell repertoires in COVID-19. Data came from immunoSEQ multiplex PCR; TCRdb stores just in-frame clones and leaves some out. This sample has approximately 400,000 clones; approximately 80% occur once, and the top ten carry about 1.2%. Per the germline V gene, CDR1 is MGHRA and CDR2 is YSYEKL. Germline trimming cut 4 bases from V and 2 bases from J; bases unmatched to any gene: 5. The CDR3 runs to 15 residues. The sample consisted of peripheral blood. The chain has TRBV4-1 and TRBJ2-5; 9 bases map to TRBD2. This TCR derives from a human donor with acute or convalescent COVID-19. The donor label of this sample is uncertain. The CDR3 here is CASSLRTSAQETQYF. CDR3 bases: TGCGCCAGCAGCCTCCGGACTAGCGCGCAAGAGACCCAGTACTTC.